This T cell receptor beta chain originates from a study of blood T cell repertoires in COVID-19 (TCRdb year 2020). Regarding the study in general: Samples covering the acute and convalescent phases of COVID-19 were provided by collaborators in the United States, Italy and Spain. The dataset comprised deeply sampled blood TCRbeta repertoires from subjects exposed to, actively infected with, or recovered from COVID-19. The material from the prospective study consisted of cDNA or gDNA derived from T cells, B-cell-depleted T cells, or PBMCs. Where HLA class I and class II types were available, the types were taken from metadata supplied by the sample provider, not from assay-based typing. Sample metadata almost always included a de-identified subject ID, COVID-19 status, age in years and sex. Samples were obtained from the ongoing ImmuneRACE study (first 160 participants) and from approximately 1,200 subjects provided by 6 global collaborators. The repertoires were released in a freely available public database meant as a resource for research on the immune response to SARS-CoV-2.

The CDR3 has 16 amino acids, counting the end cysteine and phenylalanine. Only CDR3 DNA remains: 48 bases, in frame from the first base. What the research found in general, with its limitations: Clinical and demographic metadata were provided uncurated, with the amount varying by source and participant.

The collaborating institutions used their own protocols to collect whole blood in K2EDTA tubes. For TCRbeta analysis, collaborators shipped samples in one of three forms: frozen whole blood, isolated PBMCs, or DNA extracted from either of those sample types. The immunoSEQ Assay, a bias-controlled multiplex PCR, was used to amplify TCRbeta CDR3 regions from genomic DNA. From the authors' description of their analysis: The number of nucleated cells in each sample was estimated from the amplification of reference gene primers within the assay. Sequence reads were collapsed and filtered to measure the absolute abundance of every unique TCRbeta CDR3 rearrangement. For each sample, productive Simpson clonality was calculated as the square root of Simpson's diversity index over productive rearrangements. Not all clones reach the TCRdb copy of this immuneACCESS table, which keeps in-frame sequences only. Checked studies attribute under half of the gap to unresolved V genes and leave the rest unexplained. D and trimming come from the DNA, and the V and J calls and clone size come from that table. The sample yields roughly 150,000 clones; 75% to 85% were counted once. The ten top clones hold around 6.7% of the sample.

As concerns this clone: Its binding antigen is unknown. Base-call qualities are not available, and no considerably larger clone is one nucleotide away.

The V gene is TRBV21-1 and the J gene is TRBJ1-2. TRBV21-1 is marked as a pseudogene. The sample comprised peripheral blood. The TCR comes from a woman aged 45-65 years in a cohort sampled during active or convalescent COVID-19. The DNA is TGTGCCAGCAGCCTGAGCCGTTATGAGCTTATCTATGGCTACACCTTC. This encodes CASSLSRYELIYGYTF.